These T cell receptor beta chains were read from a single sample in a study of cytomegalovirus exposure and HLA in healthy donors. Sequencing was performed with immunoSEQ multiplex PCR; in TCRdb, only in-frame clones are kept and a portion is missing. The sample lists roughly 100,000 clones; 15% were seen once. What was sequenced was PBMCs. These receptor sequences come from a female donor in good health and CMV-seronegative. Both conserved end residues are part of each CDR3. A D gene is named only where the DNA matches it firmly. Clone size is not always given. Where it is, it says once, few, many or a class for expanded clones.

d_gene: .; j_gene: TRBJ2-1; abundance: few; v_gene: TRBV7-8; CDR3nt: TGTGCCAGCAGCTTAGTGGGTGACCTCGGGTACAATGAGCAGTTCTTC; CDR3aa: CASSLVGDLGYNEQFF
d_gene: .; j_gene: TRBJ2-7; abundance: .; v_gene: TRBV7-9; CDR3nt: TGTGCCAGCAGCTTACCGCCGGACAGCCATCTCTACGAGCAGTACTTC; CDR3aa: CASSLPPDSHLYEQYF
d_gene: TRBD2; j_gene: TRBJ2-3; abundance: few; v_gene: TRBV4-3; CDR3nt: TGCGCCAGCAGCCAAGCGGGGGGTACCGGGACTAGCTGGCCTAGCACAGATACGCAGTATTTT; CDR3aa: CASSQAGGTGTSWPSTDTQYF
d_gene: TRBD2; j_gene: TRBJ2-5; abundance: few; v_gene: TRBV7-2; CDR3nt: TGTGCCAGCAGCTTGGGACTAGCGGGAGTCGAGACCCAGTACTTC; CDR3aa: CASSLGLAGVETQYF
d_gene: TRBD1; j_gene: TRBJ1-2; abundance: few; v_gene: TRBV28; CDR3nt: TGTGCCAGCAGTCGCCCGGGACAGGGGAACTATGGCTACACCTTC; CDR3aa: CASSRPGQGNYGYTF
d_gene: TRBD1; j_gene: TRBJ2-2; abundance: .; v_gene: TRBV12-5; CDR3nt: TGTGCTAGTGGTGCGGGACAGGGGTTCTCCGGGGAGCTGTTTTTT; CDR3aa: CASGAGQGFSGELFF
d_gene: .; j_gene: TRBJ2-7; abundance: .; v_gene: TRBV7-6; CDR3nt: TGTGCCAGCAGCTTAGGAGGAGGATACGAGCAGTACTTC; CDR3aa: CASSLGGGYEQYF
d_gene: .; j_gene: TRBJ1-3; abundance: .; v_gene: TRBV28; CDR3nt: TGTGCCAGCAGTTTATCCAGGGCTAGAAACACCATATATTTT; CDR3aa: CASSLSRARNTIYF
d_gene: .; j_gene: TRBJ1-5; abundance: .; v_gene: TRBV7-8; CDR3nt: TGTGCCAGCGGCCACAGCAATCAGCCCCAGCATTTT; CDR3aa: CASGHSNQPQHF
d_gene: TRBD1; j_gene: TRBJ2-2; abundance: .; v_gene: TRBV7-9; CDR3nt: TGTGCCAGCAGCCCGACAGGGGACGGGGAGCTGTTTTTT; CDR3aa: CASSPTGDGELFF
d_gene: .; j_gene: TRBJ1-3; abundance: few; v_gene: TRBV30; CDR3nt: TGTGCCTGGAGCAGCGGTGCTTGGGGTAGCTCTGGAAACACCATATATTTT; CDR3aa: CAWSSGAWGSSGNTIYF
d_gene: TRBD2; j_gene: TRBJ2-1; abundance: few; v_gene: TRBV5-4; CDR3nt: TGTGCCAGCAGCGGGGCCGGGACTAGCGGGGGGGCCGCGCAGTTCTTC; CDR3aa: CASSGAGTSGGAAQFF
d_gene: .; j_gene: TRBJ2-5; abundance: .; v_gene: TRBV7-3; CDR3nt: TGTGCCAGCAGCCCAGGGTATCAAGAGACCCAGTACTTC; CDR3aa: CASSPGYQETQYF
d_gene: .; j_gene: TRBJ2-7; abundance: .; v_gene: TRBV7-2; CDR3nt: TGTGCCAGCAGCCTCTTTAACGAGCAGTACTTC; CDR3aa: CASSLFNEQYF
d_gene: TRBD2; j_gene: TRBJ2-5; abundance: few; v_gene: TRBV13; CDR3nt: TGTGCCAGCAGCTTAGAGCGGGGCGCTAGCGGGACCCAGTACTTC; CDR3aa: CASSLERGASGTQYF
d_gene: TRBD1; j_gene: TRBJ2-5; abundance: .; v_gene: TRBV7-3; CDR3nt: TGTGCCAGCGCCCGCGGGGCAGGGGGCCCACAAGAGACCCAGTACTTC; CDR3aa: CASARGAGGPQETQYF
d_gene: TRBD2; j_gene: TRBJ2-3; abundance: .; v_gene: TRBV30; CDR3nt: TGTGCCTGGAGTCCCCCGGGACTAGTAGAGTTCACAGATACGCAGTATTTT; CDR3aa: CAWSPPGLVEFTDTQYF
d_gene: .; j_gene: TRBJ2-1; abundance: .; v_gene: TRBV7-2; CDR3nt: TGTGCCAGCAGCTTACTCCCCAATGAGCAGTTCTTC; CDR3aa: CASSLLPNEQFF
d_gene: TRBD2; j_gene: TRBJ2-1; abundance: few; v_gene: TRBV4-1; CDR3nt: TGCGCCAGCAGTTTTAGCAGGACTAGCGGGAGTCAGGGCTCCTACAATGAGCAGTTCTTC; CDR3aa: CASSFSRTSGSQGSYNEQFF
d_gene: TRBD2; j_gene: TRBJ2-2; abundance: once; v_gene: TRBV5-1; CDR3nt: TGCGCCAGCAGCTTGGATCTGAGGGGGGCTAGCGGGAGGGCCCACACCGGGGAGCTGTTTTTT; CDR3aa: CASSLDLRGASGRAHTGELFF
d_gene: .; j_gene: TRBJ2-5; abundance: once; v_gene: TRBV7-3; CDR3nt: TGTGCCAGTTCCCTCGGGGTAGGGGAGACCCAGTACTTC; CDR3aa: CASSLGVGETQYF
d_gene: .; j_gene: TRBJ2-7; abundance: few; v_gene: TRBV11-2; CDR3nt: TGTGCCAGCAGCGCCAGTCGGGGCTCCTACGAGCAGTACTTC; CDR3aa: CASSASRGSYEQYF
d_gene: .; j_gene: TRBJ2-7; abundance: .; v_gene: TRBV5-1; CDR3nt: TGCGCCAGCAGCGGTCACGGGGGTACCCACGAGCAGTACTTC; CDR3aa: CASSGHGGTHEQYF
d_gene: TRBD2; j_gene: TRBJ2-3; abundance: .; v_gene: TRBV7-2; CDR3nt: TGTGCCAGCAGCCTCACGGCGGGGGGGCAAGATACGCAGTATTTT; CDR3aa: CASSLTAGGQDTQYF
d_gene: TRBD1; j_gene: TRBJ1-2; abundance: .; v_gene: TRBV7-9; CDR3nt: TGTGCCAGCAGCGGAGCCGGGACAGCGTCCTATTACTATGGCTACACCTTC; CDR3aa: CASSGAGTASYYYGYTF
d_gene: TRBD1; j_gene: TRBJ2-5; abundance: .; v_gene: TRBV11-2; CDR3nt: TGTGCCAGCAGCTCCTCGACAGGGGTGAAAGAGACCCAGTACTTC; CDR3aa: CASSSSTGVKETQYF
d_gene: TRBD2; j_gene: TRBJ2-7; abundance: .; v_gene: TRBV4-1; CDR3nt: TGCGCCAGCAGCCCATCCCGGGAGGTTGCCTACGAGCAGTACTTC; CDR3aa: CASSPSREVAYEQYF
d_gene: TRBD2; j_gene: TRBJ2-7; abundance: few; v_gene: TRBV28; CDR3nt: TGTGCCAGCAGTTCCGAAGGACTAGCGCGCTACGAGCAGTACTTC; CDR3aa: CASSSEGLARYEQYF
d_gene: TRBD1; j_gene: TRBJ1-5; abundance: .; v_gene: TRBV19; CDR3nt: TGTGCCAGTTCACGGGACAGGGAGGCAAATCAGCCCCAGCATTTT; CDR3aa: CASSRDREANQPQHF
d_gene: TRBD2; j_gene: TRBJ2-2; abundance: .; v_gene: TRBV5-1; CDR3nt: TGCGCCAGCAGCTCCCCAAGTTTTGCTAGCGGGATGAACACCGGGGAGCTGTTTTTT; CDR3aa: CASSSPSFASGMNTGELFF
d_gene: .; j_gene: TRBJ1-1; abundance: few; v_gene: TRBV29-1; CDR3nt: TGCAGCGCTGGGGGGGCCTTGAGCCCCTTGAACACTGAAGCTTTCTTT; CDR3aa: CSAGGALSPLNTEAFF
d_gene: .; j_gene: TRBJ1-2; abundance: .; v_gene: TRBV14; CDR3nt: TGTGCCAGCAGCCAACTGACAGACCACTATGGCTACACCTTC; CDR3aa: CASSQLTDHYGYTF
d_gene: .; j_gene: TRBJ1-2; abundance: .; v_gene: TRBV19; CDR3nt: TGTGCCAGTAGTAACCCCGTATTGCAGGGCTACACCTTC; CDR3aa: CASSNPVLQGYTF
d_gene: .; j_gene: TRBJ2-7; abundance: .; v_gene: TRBV10-2; CDR3nt: TGCGCCAGCAGTGAGTCGAGCCCGATTTACGAGCAGTACTTC; CDR3aa: CASSESSPIYEQYF
d_gene: .; j_gene: TRBJ2-7; abundance: .; v_gene: TRBV10-3; CDR3nt: TGTGCCATCAGTACCGGGACAAGCTCCTACGAGCAGTACTTC; CDR3aa: CAISTGTSSYEQYF
d_gene: .; j_gene: TRBJ2-1; abundance: few; v_gene: TRBV27; CDR3nt: TGTGCCAGCAGGCGCGGGGGCCAATCCTACAATGAGCAGTTCTTC; CDR3aa: CASRRGGQSYNEQFF
d_gene: .; j_gene: TRBJ2-1; abundance: .; v_gene: TRBV7-3; CDR3nt: TGTGCCAGCAGCTTAGCAGATTACAATGAGCAGTTCTTC; CDR3aa: CASSLADYNEQFF
d_gene: TRBD2; j_gene: TRBJ2-5; abundance: .; v_gene: TRBV18; CDR3nt: TGTGCCAGCTCACTCCGGACTAGCGGGTCGCGACAAGAGACCCAGTACTTC; CDR3aa: CASSLRTSGSRQETQYF
d_gene: TRBD1; j_gene: TRBJ2-7; abundance: .; v_gene: TRBV6-5; CDR3nt: TGTGCCAGCAGTTACTCCTACAGGGGTTCCTACGAGCAGTACTTC; CDR3aa: CASSYSYRGSYEQYF
d_gene: TRBD2; j_gene: TRBJ2-3; abundance: few; v_gene: TRBV6-1; CDR3nt: TGTGCCAGCAGCAGACTAGCGGGAAACACAGATACGCAGTATTTT; CDR3aa: CASSRLAGNTDTQYF
d_gene: .; j_gene: TRBJ1-2; abundance: .; v_gene: TRBV15; CDR3nt: TGTGCCACCAGCAGGCCGGACAGTAACTATGGCTACACCTTC; CDR3aa: CATSRPDSNYGYTF
d_gene: .; j_gene: TRBJ2-2; abundance: .; v_gene: TRBV27; CDR3nt: TGTGCCAGCAGTTTATCGCGGTCTCCCGGGGAGCTGTTTTTT; CDR3aa: CASSLSRSPGELFF
d_gene: TRBD1; j_gene: TRBJ2-7; abundance: .; v_gene: TRBV5-4; CDR3nt: TGTGCCAGCAGCCCCTCGGACAGGCGGCCCTACGAGCAGTACTTC; CDR3aa: CASSPSDRRPYEQYF
d_gene: .; j_gene: TRBJ1-5; abundance: few; v_gene: TRBV6-6; CDR3nt: TGTGCCAGCAGTCCCGACAGGACGGGCAATCAGCCCCAGCATTTT; CDR3aa: CASSPDRTGNQPQHF
d_gene: TRBD1; j_gene: TRBJ1-2; abundance: few; v_gene: TRBV29-1; CDR3nt: TGCAGCGGGGGACAGGGTGGAGACTATGGCTACACCTTC; CDR3aa: CSGGQGGDYGYTF
d_gene: .; j_gene: TRBJ1-1; abundance: .; v_gene: TRBV5-1; CDR3nt: TGCGCCAGCAGGGCAGGGCAGAACACTGAAGCTTTCTTT; CDR3aa: CASRAGQNTEAFF
d_gene: TRBD2; j_gene: TRBJ2-5; abundance: few; v_gene: TRBV10-1; CDR3nt: TGCGCCAGCAGTGCTCGGGGGGGCCCCCACAAAGAGACCCAGTACTTC; CDR3aa: CASSARGGPHKETQYF